The next 14 T cell receptor beta chains were all read from a single sample in a study of blood T cells in healthy people across ages. Together with a sample-barcoded 5' primer, a J-beta primer mix was included in a second PCR lasting roughly 6 to 12 cycles. TCRdb reprocessed the 5' RACE reads with MiXCR, giving one entry per CDR3 protein. The table records 750,000 to 950,000 distinct CDR3 sequences, roughly 25% of them present only once. These data also formed part of another study, on T cells of mothers and their children.

The sequenced sample consisted of blood. The receptors here all came from a boy younger than 18 in good health.

V usage is TRBV7-3 and J usage is TRBJ1-4, with D tentatively TRBD1 (6 bases). The V and J ends lost 4 bases and 9 bases respectively, with 24 bases between them. Germline V lookup: CDR1 SGHTA, CDR2 FQGTGA. The CDR3 consists of 17 residues. The CDR3 nucleotides are TGTGCCAGCAGCTCAAGGACAGAGCAAGATGTATCCCAAAAACTGTTTTTT. The encoded protein is CASSSRTEQDVSQKLFF.

This chain uses TRBV20-1 with TRBJ2-7; a weak D match, TRBD2 (5 bases). The CDR3 is made up of 15 amino acids. The ends were cut back, 3 bases at V and 1 base at J, with 16 bases in the middle. CDR1 and CDR2 (germline): DFQATT, SNEGSKA (reference sequence). This CDR3 reads CSARTIEAASYEQYF. Written as DNA, the CDR3 is TGCAGTGCTAGGACTATAGAAGCGGCGTCCTACGAGCAGTACTTC.

This clonotype was seen more than once but under ten times. V is TRBV5-1 and J is TRBJ2-5, with TRBD1 matching over 9 bases. The J call is doubtful: the DNA matches TRBJ2-7 better. The CDR3 has 13 residues. The germline CDR1 and CDR2 sequences are SGHRS and YFSETQ. The CDR3 nucleotides read TGCGCCAGCAGCCCGGGACAGGGCCACGAGCAGTACTTC. It specifies CASSPGQGHEQYF.

There are many counts of this clonotype. This chain links TRBV6-4 with TRBJ2-1; perhaps TRBD2 as D (7 bases). V lost 6 bases, J lost 7 bases, and 16 bases lay in between. Germline V lookup: CDR1 MRHNA, CDR2 SNTAGT. This CDR3 spans 14 amino acids. This chain's CDR3 is CASSRRGGMNEQFF. Here the CDR3 DNA reads TGTGCCAGCAGCCGCAGGGGAGGGATGAATGAGCAGTTCTTC.

With regard to this clonotype: The CDR3 does not close with the conserved phenylalanine or tryptophan, likely indicating a read error. The chain is built from TRBV5-1 and TRBJ1-2; D remains ambiguous. CDR3 size: 18 residues. V lost 4 bases, J lost 0 bases, and 22 bases lay in between. CDR1 and CDR2 from the germline V gene are SGHRS and YFSETQ. In DNA, the CDR3 is TGCGCCAGCAGCCCGGACGCAGCGGTGGGGAAAACTAACTATGGCTACACCCTC. It codes for CASSPDAAVGKTNYGYTL.

This clonotype was seen a handful of times. The chain joins TRBV25-1 to TRBJ1-2; D is ambiguous. CDR1 and CDR2 (germline): MGHDK, SYGVNS. Trimming removed 2 bases from V and 9 bases from J, with 16 bases in between. This CDR3 contains 14 residues. The CDR3 protein is CASSEGDWVASYTF. DNA for the CDR3: TGTGCCAGCAGTGAAGGAGACTGGGTCGCAAGCTACACCTTC.

This clonotype was found a few times. The genes are TRBV29-1 and TRBJ1-1; TRBD1 is a possible D gene (6 bases). The ends were cut back, 4 bases at V and 1 base at J, with 16 bases in the middle. Germline V gene data show CDR1 as SQVTM and CDR2 as ANQGSEA. This CDR3 spans 15 amino acids. In DNA, the CDR3 is TGCAGCGTTGTGATAGGGGGTCAATCGAACACTGAAGCTTTCTTT. Translation: CSVVIGGQSNTEAFF. Using reference TRBV29-1 and TRBJ1-1 for the parts outside the CDR3, the full variable domain is SAVISQKPSRDICQRGTSLTIQCQVDSQVTMMFWYRQQPGQSLTLIATANQGSEATYESGFVIDKFPISRPNLTFSTLTVSNMSPEDSSIYLCSVVIGGQSNTEAFFGQGTRLTVV.

CDR3 in amino acids: CASSLGKGSLYEQYF. The CDR3 coding sequence is TGTGCCAGCAGCTTAGGTAAAGGGTCCCTCTACGAGCAGTACTTC. The genes are TRBV7-6 and TRBJ2-7, with D unclear. Trimming cost V 1 base and J 3 bases, with 13 bases left between them. Germline V gene data show CDR1 as SGHVS and CDR2 as FNYEAQ. CDR3 length equals 15 residues.

This clonotype was counted between two and nine times. The chain uses TRBV28 and TRBJ2-6; 14 nucleotides match TRBD2. The J segment lost 1 base and the V segment lost 6 bases, leaving 11 bases of the junction unmatched. This CDR3 is built from 20 residues. Germline V gene sequence: CDR1 MDHEN, CDR2 SYDVKM. In nucleotides, the CDR3 is TGTGCCAGCAGAAGTATGGGACTAGCGGGGGTCGGGTCTGGGGCCAACGTCCTGACTTTC. Its protein product is CASRSMGLAGVGSGANVLTF.

The V and J genes are TRBV20-1 and TRBJ1-2; D is uncertain. CDR1 is DFQATT, CDR2 SNEGSKA, per germline (reference sequence). This CDR3 is built from 11 residues. V lost 2 bases, J lost 8 bases, and 9 bases lay in between. CDR3 sequence reads: CSARRTRGYTF. The CDR3 nucleotides are TGCAGTGCTAGACGGACTAGGGGCTACACCTTC.

The CDR3 spells CASSFRKRGSSPNTGELFF. The DNA for the CDR3 is TGTGCCAGCAGTTTTAGAAAGCGGGGGAGCTCTCCGAACACCGGGGAGCTGTTTTTT. This rearrangement joins TRBV12-3 or TRBV12-4 to TRBJ2-2; TRBD2 matches at 8 bases. The J segment lost 0 bases and the V segment lost 3 bases, leaving 12 bases of the junction unmatched. This CDR3 contains 19 residues.

This rearrangement joins TRBV20-1 to TRBJ2-4; D unresolved. The CDR3 loop spans 12 amino acids. The V end was cut by 5 bases, the J end by 2 bases, with 7 bases between. The germline V gene has CDR1 DFQATT and CDR2 SNEGSKA (reference sequence). CDR3 in amino acids: CSAWFPKNIQYF. For the CDR3, the DNA is TGCAGTGCTTGGTTCCCCAAAAACATTCAGTACTTC.

The rearrangement joins TRBV7-8 to TRBJ2-7; 13 nucleotides agree with TRBD2. V dropped 5 bases and J dropped 4; count of bases not matched to a gene: 8. Germline assignment: CDR1 SGHVS and CDR2 FQNEAQ. The CDR3 loop spans 16 amino acids. DNA for the CDR3: TGTGCCAGCAGCCCAACGACTAGCGGGGGGCGATACGAGCAGTACTTC. Protein sequence: CASSPTTSGGRYEQYF. Supplemented by reference TRBV7-8 and TRBJ2-7, the full variable domain reads GAGVSQSPRYKVAKRGQDVALRCDPISGHVSLFWYQQALGQGPEFLTYFQNEAQLDKSGLPSDRFFAERPEGSVSTLKIQRTQQEDSAVYLCASSPTTSGGRYEQYFGPGTRLTVT.

As regards this clonotype: One junction end disagrees with the germline gene, perhaps due to a read error. The chain is built from TRBV6-1 and TRBJ1-2; possibly TRBD1 for D (6 bases). CDR3 length: 15 amino acids. Germline-derived CDR1 and CDR2 are MNHNS and SASEGT. In nucleotides, the CDR3 is TGTGCTAGCAGTGAAGCTTTCCCGGGCCTGGGGGCCTACACCTTC. Protein: CASSEAFPGLGAYTF.